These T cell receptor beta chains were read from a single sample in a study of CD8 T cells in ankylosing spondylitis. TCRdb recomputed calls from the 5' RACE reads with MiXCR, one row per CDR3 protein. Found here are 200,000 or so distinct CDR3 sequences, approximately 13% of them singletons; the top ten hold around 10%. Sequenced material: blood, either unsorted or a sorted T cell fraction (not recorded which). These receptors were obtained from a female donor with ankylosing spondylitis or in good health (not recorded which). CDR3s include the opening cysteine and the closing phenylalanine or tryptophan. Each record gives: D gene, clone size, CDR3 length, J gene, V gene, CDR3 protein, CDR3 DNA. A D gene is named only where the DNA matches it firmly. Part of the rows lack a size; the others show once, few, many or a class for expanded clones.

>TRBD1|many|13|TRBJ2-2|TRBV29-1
CSFRDRGSGELFF
TGCAGTTTCCGTGACAGGGGCTCCGGGGAGCTGTTTTTT
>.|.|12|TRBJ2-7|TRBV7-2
CASSLTQGEQYF
TGTGCCAGCAGCTTAACTCAGGGCGAGCAGTACTTC
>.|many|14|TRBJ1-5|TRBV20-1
CSARKDSDNQPQHF
TGCAGTGCTAGAAAGGACAGTGACAATCAGCCCCAGCATTTT
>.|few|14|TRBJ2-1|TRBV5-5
CASRPTPGYNEQFF
TGTGCCAGCAGGCCCACCCCCGGCTACAATGAGCAGTTCTTC
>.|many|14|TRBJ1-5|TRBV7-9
CASSNTGFNQPQHF
TGTGCCAGCAGCAACACAGGGTTTAATCAGCCCCAGCATTTT
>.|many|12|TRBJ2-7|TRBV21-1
CASYGTLDEQYF
TGTGCCAGCTACGGGACACTAGACGAGCAGTACTTC
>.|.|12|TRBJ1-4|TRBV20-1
CSANALGGSLFF
TGCAGTGCTAACGCGCTCGGGGGGAGTCTGTTTTTT
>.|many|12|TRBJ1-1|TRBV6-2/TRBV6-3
CASSYVNTEAFF
TGTGCCAGCAGTTACGTGAACACTGAAGCTTTCTTT
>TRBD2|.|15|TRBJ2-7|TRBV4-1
CASSQITSAAYEQYF
TGCGCCAGCAGCCAGATTACTAGCGCGGCCTACGAGCAGTACTTC
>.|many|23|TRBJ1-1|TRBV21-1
CASSKDTVRAGQGPGLVNTEAFF
TGTGCCAGCAGCAAAGATACAGTACGGGCCGGACAGGGGCCAGGTTTGGTGAACACTGAAGCTTTCTTT
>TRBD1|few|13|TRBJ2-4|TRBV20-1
CSARGQGRNIQYF
TGCAGTGCTAGGGGACAGGGGAGAAACATTCAGTACTTC
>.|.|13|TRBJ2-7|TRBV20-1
CSGMHGGSYEQYF
TGCAGTGGTATGCATGGGGGCTCCTACGAGCAGTACTTC
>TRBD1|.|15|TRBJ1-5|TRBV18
CASSPSSGGDQPQHF
TGTGCCAGCTCACCATCATCAGGGGGCGATCAGCCCCAGCATTTT
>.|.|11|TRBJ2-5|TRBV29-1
CSVDFGETQYF
TGCAGCGTAGACTTTGGGGAGACCCAGTACTTC
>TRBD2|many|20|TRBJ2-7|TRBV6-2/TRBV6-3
CASSRRHGTSGLRSSYEQYF
TGTGCCAGCAGTCGGCGACATGGGACTAGCGGGCTTCGAAGCTCCTACGAGCAGTACTTC
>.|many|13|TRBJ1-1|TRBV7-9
CASSSSQGTEAFF
TGTGCCAGCAGCTCCTCCCAAGGGACTGAAGCTTTCTTT
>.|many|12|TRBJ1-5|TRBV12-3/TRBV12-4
CASSLGGQPQHF
TGTGCCAGCAGTTTAGGTGGTCAGCCCCAGCATTTT
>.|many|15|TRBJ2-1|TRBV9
CASSAFNSGGNEQFF
TGTGCCAGCAGCGCGTTCAACTCAGGCGGGAATGAGCAGTTCTTC
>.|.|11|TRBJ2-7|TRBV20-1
CSAARAGEQYF
TGCAGTGCTGCCAGAGCGGGCGAGCAGTACTTC
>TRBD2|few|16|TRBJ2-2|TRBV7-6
CASSLGASGAGGELFF
TGTGCCAGCAGCTTAGGGGCTAGCGGGGCCGGCGGGGAGCTGTTTTTT
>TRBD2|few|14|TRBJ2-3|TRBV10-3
CAIASGSFADTQYF
TGTGCCATCGCTAGCGGGAGTTTTGCAGATACGCAGTATTTT
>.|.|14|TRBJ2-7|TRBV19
CASSDDSSRGEQYF
TGTGCCAGTAGTGACGACTCTTCCCGGGGCGAGCAGTACTTC